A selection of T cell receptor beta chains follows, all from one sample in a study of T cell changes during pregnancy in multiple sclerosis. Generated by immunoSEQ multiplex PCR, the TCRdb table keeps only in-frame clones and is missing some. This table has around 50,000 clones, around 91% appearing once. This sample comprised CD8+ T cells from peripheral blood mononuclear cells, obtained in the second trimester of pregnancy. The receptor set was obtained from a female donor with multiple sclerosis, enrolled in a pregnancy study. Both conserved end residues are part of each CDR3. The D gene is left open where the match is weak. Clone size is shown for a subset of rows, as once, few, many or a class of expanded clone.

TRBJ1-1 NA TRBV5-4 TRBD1 TGTGCCAGCAGCCCGGGGCAGGGGGTGACTGAAGCTTTCTTT CASSPGQGVTEAFF
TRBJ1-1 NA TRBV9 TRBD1 TGTGCCAGCAGCGTGGGGACAGGAACACTCACTGACGAAGCTTTCTTT CASSVGTGTLTDEAFF
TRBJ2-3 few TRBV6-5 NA TGTGCCAGCAAGAGGGGCACAGATACGCAGTATTTT CASKRGTDTQYF
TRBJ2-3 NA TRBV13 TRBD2 TGTGCCAGCAGCAAAAGACTAGCGGGGTACACAGATACGCAGTATTTT CASSKRLAGYTDTQYF
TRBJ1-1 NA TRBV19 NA TGTGCCAGTAGTTCGGGGGGTCTCATGAACACTGAAGCTTTCTTT CASSSGGLMNTEAFF
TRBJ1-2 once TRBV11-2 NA TGTGCCAGCAGCTTAGCAGTTGTGCACACCTTC CASSLAVVHTF
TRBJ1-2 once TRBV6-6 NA TGTGCCAGCACCCACGCCGGCAGGGGTTATGGCTACACCTTC CASTHAGRGYGYTF
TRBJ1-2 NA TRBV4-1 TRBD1 TGCGCCAGCAGCCAGGGGACAGTCTATGGCTACACCTTC CASSQGTVYGYTF
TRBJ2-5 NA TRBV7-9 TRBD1 TGTGCCAGCAGCTGGGGACAGCAAGAGACCCAGTACTTC CASSWGQQETQYF
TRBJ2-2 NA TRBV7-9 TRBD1 TGTGCCAGCAGCACGGGGACAGACACCGGGGAGCTGTTTTTT CASSTGTDTGELFF
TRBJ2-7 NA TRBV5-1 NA TGCGCCAGCAGCTCCGAGTTCTCCTACGAGCAGTACTTC CASSSEFSYEQYF
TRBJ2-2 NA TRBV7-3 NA TGTGCCAGCAGCTTAAGTCTCAAGAGGGAGAACACCGGGGAGCTGTTTTTT CASSLSLKRENTGELFF
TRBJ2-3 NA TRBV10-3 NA TGTGCCATCAGTGTGGTCAGATTGAAAGAGGCAGATACGCAGTATTTT CAISVVRLKEADTQYF
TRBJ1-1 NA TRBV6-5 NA TGTGCCAACAGTGCGAAGGGGGTCCTGAACCGTGAAGCTTTCTTT CANSAKGVLNREAFF
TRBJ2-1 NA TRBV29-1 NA TGCAGCGCCGGTCCGACGGGTTACAATGAGCAGTTCTTC CSAGPTGYNEQFF
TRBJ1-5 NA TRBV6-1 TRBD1 TGTGCCAGCAGTGGGACAGGGACATATAGCAATCAGCCCCAGCATTTT CASSGTGTYSNQPQHF